This TCR beta chain originates from a study of radiation and T cells in renal cell carcinoma. As for the study in general: Nephrectomy followed 15 Gy stereotactic body radiation by 4 weeks. Notes on the study in general: Pretreatment tumor biopsies were lacking, so baseline clonotypes are unknown. In blood, top tumor clones expanded by 2 weeks, shrinking by 4.

Sequenced by immunoSEQ multiplex PCR; TCRdb stores in-frame clones only, minus some. In the table there are 150,000 or so clones, 70% to 90% of which are singletons. Concerning this clone: Its matching antigen is unknown.

The ends were cut back, 7 bases at V and 0 bases at J, with 17 bases in the middle. Germline V CDR1 and CDR2: LNHDA, SQIVND (reference sequence). The CDR3 is made up of 16 amino acids. Indicated time point: baseline pretreatment blood. Treatment of the sample: 15 Gy SBRT to primary tumor, nephrectomy 4 weeks later. Serial blood draws occurred at baseline and 2 and 4 weeks post-SBRT. The chain couples TRBV19 to TRBJ2-3; perhaps D is TRBD1 or TRBD2 (5 bases each). Sample: blood, taken from a patient whose treatment included radiotherapy and nephrectomy. The TCR was taken from a woman in her forties or fifties with renal cell carcinoma. This chain's CDR3 is CASNPTGTQSTDTQYF. The CDR3 DNA reads TGTGCCAGTAACCCGACCGGGACCCAGAGCACAGATACGCAGTATTTT.